One sample yielded the 9 T cell receptor beta chains listed below, sequenced in a study of beta chain features in type 1 diabetes. The investigators reverse transcribed all of the isolated RNA, so they sequenced expressed TCRB transcripts. Repertoires were generated with immunoSEQ multiplex PCR, while TCRdb's copy carries only in-frame clones and drops some. The table lists about 290,000 clones, 8% of them singletons. Source material: central memory CD4+ T cells from blood. These receptors were collected from a woman under 30 in good health.

The sample holds many counts of this clone. V usage is TRBV28 and J usage is TRBJ2-6; no reliable D call. The V end lost 3 bases, the J end lost 2 bases, and 8 bases lay between the germline ends. Germline V gives CDR1 MDHEN, CDR2 SYDVKM. This CDR3 is 15 amino acids long. Here the CDR3 reads CASSFSGTGANVLTF. The CDR3 nucleotides read TGTGCCAGCAGTTTTTCCGGTACTGGGGCCAACGTCCTGACTTTC.

This clone was seen a handful of times. The chain links TRBV7-8 to TRBJ2-5; D is unresolved. Germline V gene sequence: CDR1 SGHVS, CDR2 FQNEAQ. This CDR3 has 13 amino acids. V lost 1 base and J lost 5, with 8 bases in between. DNA for the CDR3: TGTGCCAGCAGCTTAGGAGCTCGCGAGACCCAGTACTTC. Translating it yields CASSLGARETQYF.

This clone was detected a few times. The gene calls are TRBV7-2 and TRBJ2-5; TRBD2 matches at 7 bases. The CDR3 runs 14 residues. Unmatched junction bases numbered 10, after V lost 5 bases and J lost 7 bases. CDR1 and CDR2 from the germline V gene are SGHTA and FQGNSA. Here the CDR3 reads CASSGRDPGGTQYF. For the CDR3, the DNA is TGTGCCAGCAGCGGCCGGGACCCGGGGGGGACCCAGTACTTC. Drawing the rest from reference TRBV7-2 and TRBJ2-5, the complete variable domain is GAGVSQSPSNKVTEKGKDVELRCDPISGHTALYWYRQSLGQGLEFLIYFQGNSAPDKSGLPSDRFSAERTGGSVSTLTIQRTQQEDSAVYLCASSGRDPGGTQYFGPGTRLLVL.

This sequence joins TRBV6-5 and TRBJ1-6; 7 bases match TRBD1. CDR1 and CDR2 (germline): MNHEY, SVGAGI. The CDR3 length is 15 residues. V was clipped by 2 bases and J by 7 bases; unmatched bases: 5. Here the CDR3 reads CASSYDAGGNSPLHF. The CDR3 bases are TGTGCCAGCAGTTACGACGCAGGGGGAAATTCACCCCTCCACTTT.

This clone was detected only a few times. The gene calls are TRBV10-3 and TRBJ2-1; 15 bases map to TRBD2. Germline V gene lookup returns CDR1 ENHRY and CDR2 SYGVKD. This CDR3 region has 16 residues. Losses at the gene ends were 5 bases for V and 8 bases for J; bases not matched to a gene: 7. The CDR3 loop reads CAISRTSGRAWDEQFF. CDR3 nucleotide sequence: TGTGCCATCAGTAGGACTAGCGGGAGGGCCTGGGATGAGCAGTTCTTC.

The V call is TRBV7-2, the J call TRBJ1-2; tentatively, D is TRBD1 (5 bases). V was clipped by 5 bases and J by 5 bases, with 15 bases between them. In germline, CDR1 is SGHTA, CDR2 FQGNSA. This CDR3 comprises 14 residues. The chain's CDR3 is CASSPSRDFYGYTF. The CDR3 DNA follows: TGTGCCAGCAGCCCATCCCGGGACTTTTATGGCTACACCTTC. The variable domain in full, completed from reference TRBV7-2 and TRBJ1-2, reads GAGVSQSPSNKVTEKGKDVELRCDPISGHTALYWYRQSLGQGLEFLIYFQGNSAPDKSGLPSDRFSAERTGGSVSTLTIQRTQQEDSAVYLCASSPSRDFYGYTFGSGTRLTVV.

This clone occurred a few times. This chain connects TRBV6-5 to TRBJ2-7; possible D gene TRBD2, 6 bases. The V gene's germline CDR1 is MNHEY and CDR2 SVGAGI. This CDR3 region has 14 residues. Trimming took off 2 bases at V and 2 bases at J, with 10 bases between the two ends. This CDR3 is CASSYARGTYEQYV. As DNA, the CDR3 is TGTGCCAGCAGTTACGCTCGGGGGACCTACGAGCAGTACGTC.

This clone was picked up a small number of times. This chain connects TRBV7-2 to TRBJ2-3; D remains ambiguous. The germline gives CDR1 SGHTA, CDR2 FQGNSA. V shed 1 base and J shed 1 base, with 9 bases lying between them. CDR3 length equals 15 residues. This CDR3 reads CASSLVSTGTDTQYF. The CDR3 DNA reads as TGTGCCAGCAGCTTAGTCTCCACCGGCACAGATACGCAGTATTTT.

Details on this clone: This may come from a read error, since a much larger clone is one base off. The rearrangement links TRBV5-6 to TRBJ2-3, with unresolved D. The CDR3 sequence is 14 residues long. The germline V gene has CDR1 SGHDT and CDR2 YYEEEE. Trimming shortened V by 0 bases and J by 8 bases, and 13 bases separated the two germline ends. The CDR3: CASSLEGRFGTQYF. CDR3 sequence (DNA): TGTGCCAGCAGCTTGGAGGGAAGGTTCGGTACGCAGTATTTT.